This is a list of T cell receptor beta chains from one sample in a study of blood T cell repertoires in COVID-19. Clones were sequenced by immunoSEQ multiplex PCR, and TCRdb holds only the in-frame ones, with some missing. The data contain about 45,000 clones, 70% to 90% of them singletons. The specimen was peripheral blood. The receptor source for this set is a man aged 50-59 years with active COVID-19. The CDR3 runs from the conserved cysteine through the conserved F or W. The order of the fields is CDR3 protein, CDR3 DNA, clone size, V gene, J gene, D gene. The D gene is left open where the match is weak. Size is omitted from some rows. Given values are once, few, many or a class for expanded clones.

CATSALGTGGYNEQFF	TGTGCCACCAGTGCCCTTGGCACAGGGGGATACAATGAGCAGTTCTTC	.	TRBV24-1	TRBJ2-1	TRBD1
CASGRTGLEAFF	TGTGCCAGCGGCAGGACAGGGTTGGAAGCTTTCTTT	.	TRBV9	TRBJ1-1	TRBD1
CASSLGGEGGYTF	TGTGCCAGCAGCCTAGGGGGGGAGGGTGGCTACACCTTC	once	TRBV3-1/TRBV3-2	TRBJ1-2	.
CSVDQGTYGYTF	TGCAGCGTTGATCAGGGGACCTATGGCTACACCTTC	.	TRBV29-1	TRBJ1-2	.
CASSLQQGRTEAFF	TGTGCCAGCTCACTTCAACAGGGTCGGACTGAAGCTTTCTTT	.	TRBV18	TRBJ1-1	.
CASSLGETGTYEQYF	TGTGCCAGCAGCTTAGGTGAGACAGGGACCTACGAGCAGTACTTC	.	TRBV11-1	TRBJ2-7	TRBD1
CASSLQGADEQFF	TGTGCCAGCAGCTTACAGGGGGCGGATGAGCAGTTCTTC	.	TRBV11-3	TRBJ2-1	TRBD1
CASSTSPQETQYF	TGTGCCAGCAGTACTAGCCCCCAAGAGACCCAGTACTTC	.	TRBV7-9	TRBJ2-5	.
CATSVSGQPQHF	TGTGCCACCAGTGTATCGGGGCAGCCCCAGCATTTT	.	TRBV24-1	TRBJ1-5	.
CASSITLAGGHTQYF	TGTGCCAGTAGTATCACCCTAGCGGGGGGCCATACGCAGTATTTT	few	TRBV19	TRBJ2-3	TRBD2
CASGPGANVLTF	TGTGCCAGCGGCCCGGGGGCCAACGTCCTGACTTTC	once	TRBV7-3	TRBJ2-6	.
CASSPGQHEKLFF	TGTGCCAGCTCTCCCGGACAGCATGAAAAACTGTTTTTT	.	TRBV18	TRBJ1-4	.
CATSSGRGRGETQYF	TGTGCCACCAGCAGCGGTCGGGGTCGCGGAGAGACCCAGTACTTC	.	TRBV15	TRBJ2-5	.
CASSFFSTRGRHYSLDSPLHF	TGCGCCAGCAGTTTTTTCTCAACCAGGGGGAGACACTATTCCCTTGATTCACCCCTCCACTTT	.	TRBV5-1	TRBJ1-6	TRBD1
CASSKEHGQGALTGELFF	TGTGCCAGCAGCAAAGAACACGGACAGGGGGCGCTCACCGGGGAGCTGTTTTTT	.	TRBV21-1	TRBJ2-2	.
CASSQELAGAQRTQYF	TGCGCCAGCAGCCAAGAGCTAGCGGGGGCCCAGCGTACGCAGTATTTT	.	TRBV4-1	TRBJ2-3	TRBD2
CASRFPGGDTYEQYF	TGTGCAAGTCGCTTTCCGGGAGGGGACACCTACGAGCAGTACTTC	.	TRBV12-2	TRBJ2-7	.
CASSPQTGVNTEAFF	TGTGCCAGCTCACCCCAGACAGGAGTAAACACTGAAGCTTTCTTT	.	TRBV18	TRBJ1-1	.
CASIPGRSYNEQFF	TGTGCCAGCATTCCAGGGCGATCCTACAATGAGCAGTTCTTC	.	TRBV6-5	TRBJ2-1	.
CASQGAGGSGELFF	TGCGCCAGCCAGGGGGCCGGTGGATCCGGGGAGCTGTTTTTT	.	TRBV5-1	TRBJ2-2	TRBD1
CASSTTGIQETQYF	TGTGCCAGTAGTACTACAGGGATCCAAGAGACCCAGTACTTC	once	TRBV19	TRBJ2-5	.
CASSLLAVGSSGNTIYF	TGTGCCAGCAGCTTATTAGCAGTCGGGTCGTCTGGAAACACCATATATTTT	.	TRBV7-3	TRBJ1-3	.
CAAGGYRGRADTQYF	TGTGCCGCCGGCGGATACAGGGGGCGGGCAGATACGCAGTATTTT	few	TRBV24-1	TRBJ2-3	TRBD1